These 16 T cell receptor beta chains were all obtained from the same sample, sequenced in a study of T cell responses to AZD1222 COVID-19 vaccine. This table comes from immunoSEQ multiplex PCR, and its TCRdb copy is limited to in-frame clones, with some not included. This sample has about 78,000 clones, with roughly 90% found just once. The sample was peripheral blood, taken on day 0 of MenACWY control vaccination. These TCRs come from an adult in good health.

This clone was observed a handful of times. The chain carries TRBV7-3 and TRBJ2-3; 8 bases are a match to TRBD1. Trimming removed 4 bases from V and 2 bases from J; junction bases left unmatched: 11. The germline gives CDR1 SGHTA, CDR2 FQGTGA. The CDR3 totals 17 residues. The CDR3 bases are TGTGCCAGCAGCTCGCGACAGGGGATGGGACACACAGATACGCAGTATTTT. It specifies CASSSRQGMGHTDTQYF.

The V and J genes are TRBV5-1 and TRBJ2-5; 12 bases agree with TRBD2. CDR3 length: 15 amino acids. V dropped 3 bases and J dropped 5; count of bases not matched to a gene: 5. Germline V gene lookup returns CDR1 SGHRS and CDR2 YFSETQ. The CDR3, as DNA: TGCGCCAGCAGCTCAACTAGCGGGGGGCGGGAGACCCAGTACTTC. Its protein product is CASSSTSGGRETQYF.

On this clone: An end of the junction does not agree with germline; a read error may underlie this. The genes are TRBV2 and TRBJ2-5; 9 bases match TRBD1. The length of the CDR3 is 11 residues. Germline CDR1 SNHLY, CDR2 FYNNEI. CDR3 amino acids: CASRLWTGEDF. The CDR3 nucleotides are TGTGCCAGCAGGCTATGGACAGGGGAGGACTTC.

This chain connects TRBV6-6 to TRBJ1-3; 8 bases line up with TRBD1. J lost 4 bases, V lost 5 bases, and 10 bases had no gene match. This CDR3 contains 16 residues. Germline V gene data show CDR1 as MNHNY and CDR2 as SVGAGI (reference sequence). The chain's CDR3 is CASSRATGVGGNTIYF. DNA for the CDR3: TGTGCCAGCAGTCGAGCGACAGGGGTGGGAGGAAACACCATATATTTT.

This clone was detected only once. The CDR3 region is CSASKATDTQYF. CDR3 coding DNA: TGCAGTGCTAGTAAAGCGACAGATACGCAGTATTTT. The V call is TRBV20-1, the J call TRBJ2-3, with no clear D. Germline V gene lookup returns CDR1 DFQATT and CDR2 SNEGSKA (reference sequence). The CDR3 spans 12 residues. V lost 3 bases to trimming and J lost 3 bases, with 7 bases between them.

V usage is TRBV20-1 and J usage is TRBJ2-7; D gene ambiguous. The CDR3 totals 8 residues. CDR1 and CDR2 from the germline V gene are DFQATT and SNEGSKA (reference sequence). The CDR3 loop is CRYGEQYF. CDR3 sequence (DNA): TGCAGGTACGGCGAGCAGTACTTC.

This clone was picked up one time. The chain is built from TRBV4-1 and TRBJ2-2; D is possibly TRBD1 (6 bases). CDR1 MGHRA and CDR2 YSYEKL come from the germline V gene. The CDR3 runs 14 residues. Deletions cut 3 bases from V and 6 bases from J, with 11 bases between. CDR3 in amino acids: CASSHGDRSGELFF. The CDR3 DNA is TGCGCCAGCAGCCATGGAGACAGGTCCGGGGAGCTGTTTTTT.

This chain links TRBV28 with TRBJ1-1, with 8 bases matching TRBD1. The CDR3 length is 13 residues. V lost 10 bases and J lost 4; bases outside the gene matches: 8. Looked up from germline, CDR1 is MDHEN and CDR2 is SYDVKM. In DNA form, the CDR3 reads TGTGCCATCCGACAGGGGAGGGTCACTGAAGCTTTCTTT. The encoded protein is CAIRQGRVTEAFF. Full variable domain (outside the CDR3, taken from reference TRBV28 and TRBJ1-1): DVKVTQSSRYLVKRTGEKVFLECVQDMDHENMFWYRQDPGLGLRLIYFSYDVKMKEKGDIPEGYSVSREKKERFSLILESASTNQTSMYLCAIRQGRVTEAFFGQGTRLTVV.

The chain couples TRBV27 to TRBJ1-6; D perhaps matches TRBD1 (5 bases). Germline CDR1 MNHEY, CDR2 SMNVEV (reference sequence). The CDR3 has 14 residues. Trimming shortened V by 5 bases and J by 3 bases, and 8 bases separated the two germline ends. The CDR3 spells CASSLGHYNSPLHF. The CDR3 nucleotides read TGTGCCAGCAGTCTAGGACACTATAATTCACCCCTCCACTTT.

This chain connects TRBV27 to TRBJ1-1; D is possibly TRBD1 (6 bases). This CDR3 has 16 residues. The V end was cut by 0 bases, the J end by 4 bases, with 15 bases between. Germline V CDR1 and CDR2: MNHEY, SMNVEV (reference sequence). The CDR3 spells CASSLSSGAPTTEAFF. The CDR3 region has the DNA TGTGCCAGCAGTTTATCCTCAGGGGCCCCGACCACTGAAGCTTTCTTT.

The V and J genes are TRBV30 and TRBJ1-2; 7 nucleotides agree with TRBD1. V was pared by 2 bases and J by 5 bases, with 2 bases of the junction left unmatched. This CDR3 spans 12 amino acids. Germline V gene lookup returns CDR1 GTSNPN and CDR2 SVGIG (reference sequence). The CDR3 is CAWSPTGYGYTF. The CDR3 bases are TGTGCCTGGAGTCCGACAGGGTATGGCTACACCTTC.

The CDR3 reads CASSANRGSQETQYF. CDR3 sequence (DNA): TGTGCCAGCAGCGCAAACCGGGGCTCCCAAGAGACCCAGTACTTC. The chain recombines TRBV7-2 with TRBJ2-5, with D possibly being TRBD1 or TRBD2 (5 bases each). Germline assignment: CDR1 SGHTA and CDR2 FQGNSA. CDR3 length: 15 amino acids. V lost 5 bases and J 1 base, leaving 14 bases between the germline ends.

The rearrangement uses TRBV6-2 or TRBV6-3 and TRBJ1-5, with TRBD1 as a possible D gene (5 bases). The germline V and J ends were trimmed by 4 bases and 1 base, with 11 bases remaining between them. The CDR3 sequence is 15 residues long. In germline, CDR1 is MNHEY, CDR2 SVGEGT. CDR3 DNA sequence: TGTGCCAGCAGTTCCCCGGGGGGAAGCAATCAGCCCCAGCATTTT. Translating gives CASSSPGGSNQPQHF.

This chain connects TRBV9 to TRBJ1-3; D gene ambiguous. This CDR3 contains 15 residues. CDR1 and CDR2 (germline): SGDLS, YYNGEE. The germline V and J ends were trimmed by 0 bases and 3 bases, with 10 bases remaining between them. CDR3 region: CASSVEWWGGNTIYF. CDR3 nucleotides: TGTGCCAGCAGCGTAGAATGGTGGGGTGGAAACACCATATATTTT.

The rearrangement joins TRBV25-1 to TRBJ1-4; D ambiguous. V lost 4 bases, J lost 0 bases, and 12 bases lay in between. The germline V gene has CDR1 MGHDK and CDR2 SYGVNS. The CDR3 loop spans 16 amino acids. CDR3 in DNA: TGTGCCAGCAGTGTAGGGTTGGGGACAACTAATGAAAAACTGTTTTTT. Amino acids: CASSVGLGTTNEKLFF.

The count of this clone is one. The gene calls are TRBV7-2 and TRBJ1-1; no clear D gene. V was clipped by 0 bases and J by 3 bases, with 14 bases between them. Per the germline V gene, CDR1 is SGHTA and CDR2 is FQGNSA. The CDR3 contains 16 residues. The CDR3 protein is CASSLALPSRDTEAFF. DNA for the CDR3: TGTGCCAGCAGCTTAGCCCTCCCTAGTAGGGACACTGAAGCTTTCTTT.